This T cell receptor beta chain was profiled in a study of T cell responses to AZD1222 COVID-19 vaccine. Measured with immunoSEQ multiplex PCR; TCRdb has only the in-frame clones, and not every one. This table holds 90,000 to 150,000 clones, around nine tenths found once. Trimming removed 8 bases from V and 10 bases from J; junction bases left unmatched: 12. CDR1 SNHLY and CDR2 FYNNEI come from the germline V gene. The CDR3 sequence is 15 residues long. The chain recombines TRBV2 with TRBJ2-1; the match to TRBD2 covers 12 bases. The sample was peripheral blood, taken on day 0 of AZD1222 vaccination. The receptor was isolated from an adult in good health. CDR3 protein: CASSDLAGGLGEQFF. In nucleotides, the CDR3 is TGTGCCAGCTCCGACCTAGCGGGGGGGTTAGGAGAGCAGTTCTTC.